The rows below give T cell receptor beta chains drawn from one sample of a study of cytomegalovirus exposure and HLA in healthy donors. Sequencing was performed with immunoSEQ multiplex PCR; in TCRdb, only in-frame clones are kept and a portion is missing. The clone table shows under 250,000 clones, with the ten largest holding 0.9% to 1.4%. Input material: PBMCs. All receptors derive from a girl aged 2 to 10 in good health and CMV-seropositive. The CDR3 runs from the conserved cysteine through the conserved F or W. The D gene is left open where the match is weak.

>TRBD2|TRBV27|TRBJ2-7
CASSLLSLAGGVRYF
TGTGCCAGCAGTTTATTGTCCCTAGCGGGAGGAGTTCGGTACTTC
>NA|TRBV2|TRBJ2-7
CASSEVLEQYF
TGTGCCAGCAGTGAAGTTCTGGAGCAGTACTTC
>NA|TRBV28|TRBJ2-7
CASSLVVAFYEQYF
TGTGCCAGCAGTTTGGTGGTAGCTTTTTACGAGCAGTACTTC
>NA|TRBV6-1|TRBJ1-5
CASSPVGGNQPQHF
TGTGCCAGCAGCCCCGTGGGGGGGAATCAGCCCCAGCATTTT
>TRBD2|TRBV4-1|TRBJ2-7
CASSQDIRGGTYEQYF
TGCGCCAGCAGCCAAGATATTCGGGGGGGGACCTACGAGCAGTACTTC
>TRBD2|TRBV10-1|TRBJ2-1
CASSESTGLAGVYNEQFF
TGCGCCAGCAGTGAGTCGACGGGACTAGCGGGAGTCTACAATGAGCAGTTCTTC
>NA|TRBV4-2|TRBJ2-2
CASSQELLANTGELFF
TGTGCCAGCAGCCAAGAATTACTCGCGAACACCGGGGAGCTGTTTTTT
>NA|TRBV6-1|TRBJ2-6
CASSDQGSGANVLTF
TGTGCCAGCAGTGATCAGGGCTCTGGGGCCAACGTCCTGACTTTC
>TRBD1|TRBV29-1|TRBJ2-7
CSVGGQGMSEQYF
TGCAGCGTTGGGGGACAGGGAATGTCCGAGCAGTACTTC
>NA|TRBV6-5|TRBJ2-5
CASRPGTQRGQYF
TGTGCCAGCAGACCCGGGACTCAAAGGGGCCAGTACTTC
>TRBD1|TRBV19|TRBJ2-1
CASRLAGGAYNEQFF
TGTGCCAGTAGATTGGCAGGGGGCGCCTACAATGAGCAGTTCTTC
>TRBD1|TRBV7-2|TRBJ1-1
CASSLGTGDTEAFF
TGTGCCAGCAGCTTAGGGACAGGGGACACTGAAGCTTTCTTT
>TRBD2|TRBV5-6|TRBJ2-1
CASSYLTSGKNNEQFF
TGTGCCAGCAGCTACTTGACTAGCGGGAAAAACAATGAGCAGTTCTTC
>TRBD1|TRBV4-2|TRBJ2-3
CASSRELSGGDTQYF
TGTGCCAGCAGCCGGGAACTATCAGGGGGAGATACGCAGTATTTT
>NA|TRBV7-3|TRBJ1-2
CASSVDRAYGYTF
TGTGCCAGCAGCGTGGACAGAGCCTATGGCTACACCTTC
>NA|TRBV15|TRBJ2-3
CATSRLAAGGTDTQYF
TGTGCCACCAGTAGGCTAGCAGCAGGTGGCACAGATACGCAGTATTTT
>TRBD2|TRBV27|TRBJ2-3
CATRTSGTDTQYF
TGTGCCACCCGGACTAGCGGCACAGATACGCAGTATTTT
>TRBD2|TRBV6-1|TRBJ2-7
CASTEGLADSYEQYF
TGTGCCAGCACTGAGGGACTAGCGGACTCCTACGAGCAGTACTTC
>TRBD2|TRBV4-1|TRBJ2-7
CASSQGLAGFSYEQYF
TGCGCCAGCAGCCAGGGACTAGCGGGTTTCTCCTACGAGCAGTACTTC
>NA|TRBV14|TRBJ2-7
CASSQQRPPERATSYEQYF
TGTGCCAGCAGCCAACAAAGGCCCCCAGAGCGGGCGACCTCCTACGAGCAGTACTTC
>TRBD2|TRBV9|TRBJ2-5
CASSVGPASGKGQETQYF
TGTGCCAGCAGCGTAGGACCGGCCAGCGGGAAGGGCCAAGAGACCCAGTACTTC
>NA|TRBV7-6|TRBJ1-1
CASSWGGTEAFF
TGTGCCAGCAGCTGGGGGGGGACTGAAGCTTTCTTT
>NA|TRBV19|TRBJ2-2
CASSSRQNTGELFF
TGTGCCAGTAGTTCCAGACAGAACACCGGGGAGCTGTTTTTT
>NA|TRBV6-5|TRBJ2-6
CASSYGAVSGANVLTF
TGTGCCAGCAGTTACGGGGCCGTCTCTGGGGCCAACGTCCTGACTTTC
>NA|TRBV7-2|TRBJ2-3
CASSLKIETQYF
TGTGCCAGCAGCTTGAAGATTGAGACGCAGTATTTT
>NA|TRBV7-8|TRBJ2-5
CASGGSVSQETQYF
TGTGCCAGCGGGGGCAGCGTATCTCAAGAGACCCAGTACTTC
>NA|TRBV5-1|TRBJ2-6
CASSLSISGANVLTF
TGCGCCAGCAGCTTGTCCATCTCTGGGGCCAACGTCCTGACTTTC
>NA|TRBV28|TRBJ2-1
CVGGSYNEQFF
TGTGTGGGAGGCTCCTACAATGAGCAGTTCTTC
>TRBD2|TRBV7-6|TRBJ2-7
CASSLLAENYEQYF
TGTGCCAGCAGCTTACTAGCGGAGAACTACGAGCAGTACTTC
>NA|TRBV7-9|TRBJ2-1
CASSLWGDNEQFF
TGTGCCAGCAGCTTATGGGGAGACAATGAGCAGTTCTTC
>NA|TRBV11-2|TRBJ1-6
CASSWRQVYNSPLHF
TGTGCCAGCAGCTGGAGACAGGTCTATAATTCACCCCTCCACTTT
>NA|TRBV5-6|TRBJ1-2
CASRGSGGAGNYGYTF
TGTGCCAGCAGGGGGTCGGGGGGCGCGGGTAACTATGGCTACACCTTC
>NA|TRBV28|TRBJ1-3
CASLQGRGNTIYF
TGTGCCAGCTTACAGGGTCGTGGAAACACCATATATTTT
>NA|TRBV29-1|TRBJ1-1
CSGREYTEAFF
TGCAGCGGCCGGGAATACACTGAAGCTTTCTTT
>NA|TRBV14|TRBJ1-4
CASSQVVFSRVEKLFF
TGTGCCAGCAGCCAAGTAGTTTTTTCGAGGGTGGAAAAACTGTTTTTT
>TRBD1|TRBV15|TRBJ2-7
CATSRPGTGDYEQYF
TGTGCCACCAGCAGACCCGGGACAGGAGACTACGAGCAGTACTTC
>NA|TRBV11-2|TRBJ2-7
CASSFISKTYEQYF
TGTGCCAGCAGCTTTATCAGTAAAACCTACGAGCAGTACTTC
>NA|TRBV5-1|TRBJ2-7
CASSFETGSVYEQYF
TGCGCCAGCAGCTTTGAAACTGGTTCGGTCTACGAGCAGTACTTC
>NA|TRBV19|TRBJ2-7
CASSMNGMKQYF
TGTGCCAGTAGTATGAACGGGATGAAGCAGTACTTC
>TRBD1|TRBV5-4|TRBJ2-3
CASSTDRGSTDTQYF
TGTGCCAGCAGCACAGACAGGGGAAGCACAGATACGCAGTATTTT
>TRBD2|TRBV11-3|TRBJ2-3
CASSPGLAGGRDTQYF
TGTGCCAGCAGCCCGGGACTAGCGGGAGGGAGAGATACGCAGTATTTT
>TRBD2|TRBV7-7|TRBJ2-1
CASSLGGTSGNEQFF
TGTGCCAGCAGCTTAGGGGGTACTAGCGGCAATGAGCAGTTCTTC
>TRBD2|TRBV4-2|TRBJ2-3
CASSHSLLAGAPFTDTQYF
TGTGCCAGCAGCCACAGTTTACTAGCGGGAGCCCCTTTCACAGATACGCAGTATTTT
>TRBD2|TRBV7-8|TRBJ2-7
CASSFPGGRGEQYF
TGTGCCAGCAGCTTCCCGGGAGGCCGGGGCGAGCAGTACTTC
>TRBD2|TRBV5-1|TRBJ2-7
CASSLVLLAETYEQYF
TGCGCCAGCAGCTTGGTTCTACTAGCGGAAACCTACGAGCAGTACTTC
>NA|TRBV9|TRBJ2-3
CASSVALTKTTDTQYF
TGTGCCAGCAGCGTAGCTTTAACTAAGACCACAGATACGCAGTATTTT
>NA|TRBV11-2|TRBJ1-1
CASSPQVRRGLGTEAFF
TGTGCCAGCAGCCCGCAGGTCCGGAGGGGACTGGGCACTGAAGCTTTCTTT
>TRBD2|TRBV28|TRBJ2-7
CASRALSGSYPGYEQYF
TGTGCCAGCCGGGCCCTAAGCGGGAGTTATCCCGGGTACGAGCAGTACTTC
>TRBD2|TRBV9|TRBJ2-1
CASSVLGTSGRLTYNEQFF
TGTGCCAGCAGCGTTCTCGGGACTAGCGGGAGGCTAACCTACAATGAGCAGTTCTTC
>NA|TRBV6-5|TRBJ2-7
CASSYSRLARPYEQYF
TGTGCCAGCAGTTACTCGAGGTTAGCGAGGCCCTACGAGCAGTACTTC
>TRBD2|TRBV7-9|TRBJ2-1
CASSPGLAGEWNEQFF
TGTGCCAGCAGTCCCGGACTAGCGGGAGAATGGAATGAGCAGTTCTTC
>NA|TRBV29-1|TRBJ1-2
CSVGGSNYGYTF
TGCAGCGTTGGGGGCAGTAACTATGGCTACACCTTC
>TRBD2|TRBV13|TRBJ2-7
CASSPSFTSAYEQYF
TGCGCCAGCAGCCCCTCATTTACTAGCGCCTACGAGCAGTACTTC